This TCR beta chain was profiled in a study of T cells after yellow fever vaccination. Whole-study context: Libraries from low-cell-number fractions were prepared with the SMART-Seq v4 Ultra Low Input RNA kit.

As regards this clonotype: Its antigen remains unidentified.

CDR1 is DFQATT, CDR2 SNEGSKA, per germline (reference sequence). The CDR3 loop spans 13 amino acids. Losses at the gene ends were 4 bases for V and 5 bases for J; bases not matched to a gene: 7. Study-level findings and limits: It was a weaker secondary response, yet one that peaked faster, at day 5 versus 15.

UMIs were added to TCR cDNA along with a universal primer site when it was made by 5'RACE template switching. One entry per CDR3 protein, called by TCRdb with MiXCR from the 5' RACE reads. The sample carries 200,000 to 300,000 distinct CDR3 sequences, over 6.5% recorded once. The chain links TRBV20-1 to TRBJ2-5; TRBD2 matches 7 bases. The clonotype was recovered from a man aged 25-45 years who received the YFV17D yellow fever vaccine. The sequencing here drew on CD4+ T cells sorted from PBMCs, taken on the day of the yellow fever booster vaccination. CDR3 nucleotides: TGCAGTGCTACCAAGACTAGCAGCGAGACCCAGTACTTC. Translated, it gives CSATKTSSETQYF.